This TCR beta chain emerged from a study of T cell responses to AZD1222 COVID-19 vaccine. Points from the study as a whole: The sample set comprised mostly white British donors with more females, and clonal diversity was possibly underestimated.

Concerning this clone itself: Its antigen is not known.

Recipients boosted at about 4 weeks or about 12 weeks are pooled. Assay: immunoSEQ multiplex PCR; the TCRdb copy retains only in-frame clones and omits some. The data contain roughly 150,000 clones, 90% to 95% of them seen just once; the ten biggest clones take up less than 1.3%. Germline-derived CDR1 and CDR2 are SGHRS and YFSETQ. The CDR3 consists of 13 residues. V shed 2 bases and J shed 6 bases, with 8 bases lying between them. V usage is TRBV5-1 and J usage is TRBJ2-2; tentative D call: TRBD2 (6 bases). The TCR sequence derives from an adult who received the AZD1222 COVID-19 vaccine. The sample here was peripheral blood, taken 28 days after the second AZD1222 dose. CDR3: CASSLGGAGELFF. The DNA of the CDR3 is TGCGCCAGCAGCTTAGGAGGGGCCGGGGAGCTGTTTTTT.